One and the same sample provided the 10 T cell receptor beta chains below, sequenced in a study of OX40 agonist ivuxolimab in advanced cancers. The protocol was immunoSEQ multiplex PCR, while the TCRdb copy is restricted to in-frame clones and leaves out a portion. This table has more than 45,000 clones, more than 70% appearing once. This specimen consisted of CD4+ or CD8+ T cells sorted from blood, obtained in a trial of the OX40 agonist ivuxolimab. The receptors here all came from an adult with an advanced solid tumor such as melanoma, head and neck, liver or kidney cancer.

Written as DNA, the CDR3 is TGTGCCAGCAGTGAGGGGACTAGCGGGAGAGATACGCAGTATTTT. This sequence encodes CASSEGTSGRDTQYF. This sequence joins TRBV2 and TRBJ2-3; 14 bases fit TRBD2. Germline V CDR1 and CDR2: SNHLY, FYNNEI. The CDR3 extends over 15 amino acids. V was clipped by 3 bases and J by 5 bases; unmatched bases: 1.

This chain uses TRBV2 with TRBJ2-6, with D perhaps matching TRBD1 or TRBD2 (5 bases each). The germline CDR1 and CDR2 sequences are SNHLY and FYNNEI. This CDR3 is 16 amino acids long. The V and J ends lost 1 base and 7 bases respectively, with 14 bases between them. The CDR3 is CASSEGSGGTANVLTF. DNA for the CDR3: TGTGCCAGCAGTGAAGGGTCTGGGGGAACCGCCAACGTCCTGACTTTC.

The rearrangement joins TRBV7-8 to TRBJ1-4; D unresolved. The germline V and J ends were trimmed by 3 bases and 8 bases, with 19 bases remaining between them. CDR1 SGHVS and CDR2 FQNEAQ come from the germline V gene. There are 16 residues in the CDR3. In nucleotides, the CDR3 is TGTGCCAGCAGCTTTACAGCGGGGAGAAGGTTCGAAAAACTGTTTTTT. It specifies CASSFTAGRRFEKLFF.

The rearrangement links TRBV10-2 to TRBJ2-2; 9 bases are shared with TRBD1. J lost 6 bases, V lost 6 bases, and 8 bases had no gene match. Germline assignment: CDR1 WSHSY and CDR2 SAAADI. The CDR3 is made up of 15 amino acids. CDR3 DNA: TGCGCCAGCAGAAGAACGGGACAGGGCGCCGGGGAGCTGTTTTTT. This sequence encodes CASRRTGQGAGELFF.

V gene TRBV27 combines with J gene TRBJ1-2; D gene ambiguous. V lost 0 bases and J 4 bases, leaving 9 bases between the germline ends. In germline, CDR1 is MNHEY, CDR2 SMNVEV (reference sequence). The CDR3 loop spans 14 amino acids. This chain's CDR3 is CASSLSSRIYGYTF. The CDR3 DNA reads as TGTGCCAGCAGTTTATCGTCGCGGATCTATGGCTACACCTTC.

This chain links TRBV7-3 with TRBJ2-7; 9 bases match TRBD2. This CDR3 has 14 amino acids. Germline V gene sequence: CDR1 SGHTA, CDR2 FQGTGA. Germline trimming cut 5 bases from V and 7 bases from J; bases unmatched to any gene: 9. CDR3 sequence (DNA): TGTGCCAGCAGCCTCCTCGGCGGGAGGGTGGAGCAGTACTTC. Amino acid sequence: CASSLLGGRVEQYF. The full variable domain, its missing parts supplied by reference TRBV7-3 and TRBJ2-7, is GAGVSQTPSNKVTEKGKYVELRCDPISGHTALYWYRQSLGQGPEFLIYFQGTGAADDSGLPNDRFFAVRPEGSVSTLKIQRTERGDSAVYLCASSLLGGRVEQYFGPGTRLTVT.

The chain employs TRBV11-2 and TRBJ1-2; no clear D gene. Trimming removed 0 bases at V and 6 bases at J, with 5 bases between. CDR3 length: 12 residues. Germline values: CDR1 SGHAT, CDR2 FQNNGV. The CDR3, as DNA: TGTGCCAGCAGCTTAGATTTGGATGGCTACACCTTC. It codes for CASSLDLDGYTF.

This clone was seen only a few times. This chain's CDR3 is CASSAGTGGEQYF. CDR3 sequence (DNA): TGTGCCAGCAGCGCGGGGACAGGCGGCGAGCAGTACTTC. This chain links TRBV5-5 with TRBJ2-7; 8 nucleotides align to TRBD1. CDR1 and CDR2 (germline): SGHKS, YYEKEE (reference sequence). V shed 4 bases, J shed 6 bases, and the junction held 6 bases outside the gene matches. The CDR3 is made up of 13 amino acids.

The CDR3 reads CATSRVSGAASNQPQHF. The DNA of the CDR3 is TGTGCCACCAGCAGAGTTTCTGGGGCGGCCAGCAATCAGCCCCAGCATTTT. This chain uses TRBV15 with TRBJ1-5, with a tentative D call TRBD1 (5 bases). From germline, CDR1 is LNHNV and CDR2 YYDKDF (reference sequence). The V end lost 1 base, the J end lost 1 base, and 14 bases lay between the germline ends. This CDR3 has 17 amino acids.

CDR3 nucleotide sequence: TGTGCCAGCAGCTTGGTGGGGTGGGGAGGAGGCTACACCTTC. Protein: CASSLVGWGGGYTF. V and J are TRBV5-4 and TRBJ1-2; D gene unclear. The germline V gene has CDR1 SGHNT and CDR2 YYREEE (reference sequence). V lost 0 bases and J 8 bases, leaving 14 bases between the germline ends. The CDR3 loop spans 14 amino acids.